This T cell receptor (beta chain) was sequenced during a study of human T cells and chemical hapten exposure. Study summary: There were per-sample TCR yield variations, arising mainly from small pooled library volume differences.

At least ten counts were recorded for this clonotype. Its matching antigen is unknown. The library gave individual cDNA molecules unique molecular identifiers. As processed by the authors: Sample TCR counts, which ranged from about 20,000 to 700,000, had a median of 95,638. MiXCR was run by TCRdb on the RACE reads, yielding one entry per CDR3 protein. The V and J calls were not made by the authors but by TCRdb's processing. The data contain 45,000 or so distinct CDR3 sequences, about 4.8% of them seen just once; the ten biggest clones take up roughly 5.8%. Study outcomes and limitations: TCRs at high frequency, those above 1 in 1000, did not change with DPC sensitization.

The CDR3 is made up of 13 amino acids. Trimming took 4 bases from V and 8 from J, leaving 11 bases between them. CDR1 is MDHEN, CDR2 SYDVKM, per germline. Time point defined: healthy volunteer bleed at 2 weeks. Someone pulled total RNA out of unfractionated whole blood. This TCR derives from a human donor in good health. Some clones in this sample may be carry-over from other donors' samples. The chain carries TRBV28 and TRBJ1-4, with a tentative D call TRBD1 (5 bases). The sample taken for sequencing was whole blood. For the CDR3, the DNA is TGTGCCAGCAGTTCCAGGGAGGACGAAAAACTGTTTTTT. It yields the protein CASSSREDEKLFF.